This T cell receptor beta chain was documented in a study of OX40 agonist ivuxolimab in advanced cancers. Study background: Hepatocellular carcinoma, melanoma, renal cell or head and neck cancer was diagnosed in the dose-escalation patients. One patient with hepatocellular carcinoma and two with cutaneous melanoma, three in all, had partial responses. The group had a mean age of roughly 65 years, ranged from 23 to 79, and was around 86% male.

V dropped 10 bases and J dropped 0 bases, with 21 bases sitting between them. This CDR3 has 16 residues. Germline V gene data show CDR1 as MDHEN and CDR2 as SYDVKM. The assay was immunoSEQ multiplex PCR, and TCRdb's table has in-frame clones only and misses some. The sample has around 19,000 clones, roughly 70% seen once. This TCR derives from an adult with an advanced solid tumor such as melanoma, head and neck, liver or kidney cancer. The input for sequencing was CD4+ or CD8+ T cells sorted from blood, taken in a trial of the OX40 agonist ivuxolimab. V gene TRBV28 combines with J gene TRBJ1-1, with D possibly matching TRBD1 (6 bases). CDR3 sequence (DNA): TGTGCCACCCATTGGGGGGCATCTAATATGAACACTGAAGCTTTCTTT. Its translation: CATHWGASNMNTEAFF.